The 20 T cell receptor beta chains below were found in one sample sequenced in a study of human T cells and chemical hapten exposure. Each CDR3 protein is one row after TCRdb ran MiXCR on the RACE reads. The profile covers more than 150,000 distinct CDR3 sequences, with 14% appearing a single time and about 1.7% taken by the ten largest. The time point here: patch test 1, 2 weeks after DPC sensitization. The treatment was: therapeutic diphenylcyclopropenone sensitization with weekly scalp DPC. Here the sequenced sample was whole blood, taken in connection with sensitization to the hapten diphenylcyclopropenone (DPC). The source of these receptors is a woman between 25 and 40 years old with alopecia areata. Some clones in this sample may be carry-over from other donors' samples.

The DNA for the CDR3 is TGCAGCGTTGAGGACAGGGGGAACTATGGCTACACCTTC. This sequence encodes CSVEDRGNYGYTF. The rearrangement uses TRBV29-1 and TRBJ1-2, with TRBD1 identical over 10 bases. Germline CDR1 and CDR2: SQVTM and ANQGSEA. This CDR3 has 13 residues. The V segment lost 3 bases and the J segment 2 bases; nucleotides outside the gene matches: 0. Supplemented by reference TRBV29-1 and TRBJ1-2, the full variable domain reads SAVISQKPSRDICQRGTSLTIQCQVDSQVTMMFWYRQQPGQSLTLIATANQGSEATYESGFVIDKFPISRPNLTFSTLTVSNMSPEDSSIYLCSVEDRGNYGYTFGSGTRLTVV.

This chain joins TRBV30 and TRBJ1-2; weak D call: TRBD1 (5 bases). V dropped 8 bases and J dropped 3 bases, with 16 bases sitting between them. The germline gives CDR1 GTSNPN, CDR2 SVGIG (reference sequence). The CDR3 has 13 amino acids. Here the CDR3 reads CAGARESDYGYTF. The CDR3 DNA reads as TGTGCCGGGGCTCGGGAAAGCGACTATGGCTACACCTTC.

This clonotype has a count of ten or more. V usage is TRBV18 and J usage is TRBJ2-2, with D perhaps matching TRBD2 (5 bases). CDR3 length equals 17 residues. Trimming took 3 bases from V and 3 from J, leaving 17 bases between them. Germline V lookup: CDR1 KGHSH, CDR2 LQKENI. This CDR3 reads CASSPYLSSGHTGELFF. The CDR3 DNA sequence: TGTGCCAGCTCACCGTATTTGTCCAGCGGACACACCGGGGAGCTGTTTTTT.

There are a few counts of this clonotype. V is TRBV19 and J is TRBJ2-7; no firm D call. Per the germline V gene, CDR1 is LNHDA and CDR2 is SQIVND (reference sequence). With 5 bases removed from V and 0 bases from J, the gap between germline ends came to 11 bases. There are 14 residues in the CDR3. The CDR3 nucleotides read TGTGCCAGTAGTCGACTTACGAGCTCCTACGAGCAGTACTTC. It translates to CASSRLTSSYEQYF.

V usage is TRBV18 and J usage is TRBJ1-4; D is uncertain. Trimming left V 6 bases short and J 4 bases short, with 12 bases between. CDR3 length: 14 amino acids. Germline CDR1 and CDR2: KGHSH and LQKENI. Written as DNA, the CDR3 is TGTGCCAGCTCCCCGGGGTACGGTAATGAAAAACTGTTTTTT. Amino acids: CASSPGYGNEKLFF.

V is TRBV4-2 and J is TRBJ2-2; 12 bases map to TRBD2. The germline gives CDR1 LGHNA, CDR2 YNFKEQ. V lost 2 bases to trimming and J lost 7 bases; unmatched junction nucleotides: 11. The CDR3 is made up of 18 amino acids. CDR3 residues: CASSQPRASGGAIGELFF. The CDR3 nucleotides are TGTGCCAGCAGCCAACCACGCGCTAGCGGGGGGGCTATCGGGGAGCTGTTTTTT.

There are a few counts of this clonotype. The V call is TRBV12-3 or TRBV12-4, the J call TRBJ2-7, with 10 bases that match TRBD2. J was trimmed by 3 bases and V by 0 bases; bases with no gene match: 11. This CDR3 has 18 residues. CDR3 amino acids: CASSLARGSSGRVYEQYF. DNA for the CDR3: TGTGCCAGCAGTTTAGCGCGTGGGTCGAGCGGGAGGGTCTACGAGCAGTACTTC.

This clonotype was seen many times. The gene calls are TRBV29-1 and TRBJ1-1; 8 nucleotides agree with TRBD1. CDR3 length: 12 amino acids. From germline, CDR1 is SQVTM and CDR2 ANQGSEA. V shed 6 bases and J 11 bases; nucleotides not matched to a gene: 11. The CDR3 bases are TGCAGCGTCCGCGGACAGGGCGATCTGGCTTTCTTT. Its translation: CSVRGQGDLAFF.

This clonotype was detected many times. The genes are TRBV7-6 and TRBJ2-5; TRBD2 agrees at 9 bases. The junction had 7 bases not matched to a gene; V was cut back by 1 base and J by 1 base. The CDR3 has 17 amino acids. The germline V gene encodes CDR1 SGHVS and CDR2 FNYEAQ. The CDR3 reads CASSLGGSSGTQETQYF. CDR3 nucleotide sequence: TGTGCCAGCAGCTTAGGGGGTTCTAGCGGGACCCAAGAGACCCAGTACTTC.

This chain links TRBV30 with TRBJ2-7; 9 nucleotides line up with TRBD2. With 7 bases clipped from V and 6 bases from J, the junction kept 4 bases outside the gene matches. Per germline, CDR1 GTSNPN and CDR2 SVGIG (reference sequence). The CDR3 is 11 amino acids. The CDR3 DNA is TGTGCCTTGGGGACTAGCCGCGAGCAGTACTTC. The encoded protein is CALGTSREQYF.

This clonotype has more than one count but fewer than ten. The genes are TRBV6-6 and TRBJ2-6, with 7 bases that match TRBD1. This CDR3 region has 16 residues. CDR1 MNHNY and CDR2 SVGAGI come from the germline V gene (reference sequence). V was clipped by 4 bases and J by 1 base; unmatched bases: 4. The CDR3 bases are TGTGCCAGCAGTTCCCGACAGGGTTCTGGGGCCAACGTCCTGACTTTC. Protein sequence: CASSSRQGSGANVLTF.

This clonotype was found a few times. The V call is TRBV29-1, the J call TRBJ1-5, with TRBD1 matching over 8 bases. V lost 7 bases to trimming and J lost 1 base; unmatched junction nucleotides: 18. The germline V gene encodes CDR1 SQVTM and CDR2 ANQGSEA. This CDR3 comprises 18 residues. The CDR3 DNA is TGCAGCGCCCTCCGACAGGGGCGCGGATCTTTGAGCAATCAGCCCCAGCATTTT. Translated: CSALRQGRGSLSNQPQHF. The entire variable domain, with the rest obtained from reference TRBV29-1 and TRBJ1-5, is as follows: SAVISQKPSRDICQRGTSLTIQCQVDSQVTMMFWYRQQPGQSLTLIATANQGSEATYESGFVIDKFPISRPNLTFSTLTVSNMSPEDSSIYLCSALRQGRGSLSNQPQHFGDGTRLSIL.

This clonotype showed up just a few times. The V gene is TRBV18, the J gene TRBJ2-3; possible D gene TRBD1, 5 bases. Germline V gives CDR1 KGHSH, CDR2 LQKENI. Trimming left V 1 base short and J 0 bases short, with 8 bases between. There are 15 residues in the CDR3. This CDR3 reads CASSPRQGSTDTQYF. CDR3 nucleotides: TGTGCCAGCTCACCACGGCAGGGAAGCACAGATACGCAGTATTTT.

This clonotype was counted ten times or more. The gene calls are TRBV5-1 and TRBJ1-6; the D is unclear. This CDR3 spans 16 amino acids. Germline V CDR1 and CDR2: SGHRS, YFSETQ. Trimming removed 1 base at V and 5 bases at J, with 13 bases between. The CDR3 DNA is TGCGCCAGCAGCTTGCCTGGCAGGTCCGATAATTCACCCCTCCACTTT. This sequence encodes CASSLPGRSDNSPLHF.

The CDR3 sequence is CSARLPVTYEQYF. The CDR3 nucleotides read TGCAGTGCTAGACTTCCAGTGACTTACGAGCAGTACTTC. The rearrangement joins TRBV20-1 to TRBJ2-7; no clear D gene. The CDR3 is 13 residues long. The V gene's germline CDR1 is DFQATT and CDR2 SNEGSKA (reference sequence). V gave up 2 bases and J gave up 4 bases, with 12 bases separating them.

The table lists this clonotype with a few counts. The rearrangement joins TRBV20-1 to TRBJ2-1; TRBD2 might be the D (5 bases). This CDR3 region has 14 residues. Germline values: CDR1 DFQATT, CDR2 SNEGSKA (reference sequence). In nucleotides, the CDR3 is TGCAGCACCCCTATGGGCGGGTTCTACAATGAGCAGTTCTTC. The encoded protein is CSTPMGGFYNEQFF.

This clonotype was picked up many times. The V gene is TRBV10-3, the J gene TRBJ1-4; tentative D call: TRBD1 (6 bases). This CDR3 is built from 16 residues. Germline V gives CDR1 ENHRY, CDR2 SYGVKD. The V gene lost 0 bases and the J gene lost 5 bases, with 13 bases spanning the gap. CDR3 protein: CAISESRTAENEKLFF. The CDR3 DNA reads as TGTGCCATCAGTGAGTCGCGGACAGCCGAAAATGAAAAACTGTTTTTT.

CDR3 sequence: CASSYSAGTEAFF. Written as DNA, the CDR3 is TGTGCCAGCAGTTACTCGGCGGGGACTGAAGCTTTCTTT. The chain employs TRBV6-5 and TRBJ1-1; no definite D call. Trimming took 0 bases from V and 5 from J, leaving 7 bases between them. The CDR3 runs 13 residues. Germline V gives CDR1 MNHEY, CDR2 SVGAGI.

This chain connects TRBV5-1 to TRBJ2-6; D unclear. The CDR3 has 13 amino acids. Germline V CDR1 and CDR2: SGHRS, YFSETQ. V lost 4 bases, J lost 3 bases, and 5 bases lay in between. CDR3 residues: CASSPFGANVLTF. In nucleotides, the CDR3 is TGCGCCAGCAGCCCGTTTGGGGCCAACGTCCTGACTTTC.

This clonotype was observed a few times. The CDR3 is CASGSLELAKNIQYF. The CDR3 DNA sequence: TGTGCCAGCGGGTCATTGGAACTAGCCAAAAACATTCAGTACTTC. The V call is TRBV27, the J call TRBJ2-4; no firm D call. This CDR3 spans 15 amino acids. Looked up from germline, CDR1 is MNHEY and CDR2 is SMNVEV (reference sequence). Trimming took off 8 bases at V and 0 bases at J, with 14 bases between the two ends.